The entry below describes one T cell receptor beta chain. These data come from a study of blood T cell repertoires in COVID-19. Study summary: COVID-19 samples, acute and convalescent, were from the United States, Italy and Spain. T cells, B-cell-depleted T cells, or PBMCs provided the cDNA or gDNA that served as material.

CDR1 is LGHNA, CDR2 YSLEER, per germline. The CDR3 spans 13 residues. The V end was cut by 1 base, the J end by 3 bases, with 7 bases between. Per the authors' pipeline: The assay estimated nucleated cells by amplifying reference gene primers. The data were produced by immunoSEQ multiplex PCR, yet TCRdb's version contains in-frame clones alone and is incomplete. That table is the source of V, J and clone size, and D and trimming were worked out from the DNA. The sample contains a few hundred thousand clones, around nine tenths of which appear only once. Specimen: peripheral blood. This chain connects TRBV4-3 to TRBJ2-7, with D possibly matching TRBD1 (5 bases). The receptor comes from an elderly man with acute or convalescent COVID-19. The CDR3: CASSQAQGYEQYF. CDR3 coding DNA: TGCGCCAGCAGCCAAGCCCAGGGCTACGAGCAGTACTTC.